The present entry profiles one T cell receptor (beta chain) with its context. The antigen is not known. The germline gives CDR1 MNHEY, CDR2 SVGAGI. Trimming removed 5 bases from V and 0 bases from J, with 11 bases in between. The CDR3 runs to 15 residues. This sample is drawn from a study of T cell responses to AZD1222 COVID-19 vaccine. Study results and caveats: Rises in breadth and depth of Spike-specific TCRs came after two AZD1222 doses. With dominance at 160-218 and 743-854, vaccine-associated CD4 TCRs spanned spike.

Repertoires were generated with immunoSEQ multiplex PCR, while TCRdb's copy carries only in-frame clones and drops some. The sample records tens of thousands of clones, roughly nine tenths being singletons. The receptor comes from an adult in good health. The sequenced sample was peripheral blood, obtained on day 0 of AZD1222 vaccination. This chain links TRBV6-5 with TRBJ2-1, with a possible D match to TRBD2 (6 bases). The DNA of the CDR3 is TGTGCCAGCAGTCTGTCCGGGGGCTCCTACAATGAGCAGTTCTTC. Protein product: CASSLSGGSYNEQFF.